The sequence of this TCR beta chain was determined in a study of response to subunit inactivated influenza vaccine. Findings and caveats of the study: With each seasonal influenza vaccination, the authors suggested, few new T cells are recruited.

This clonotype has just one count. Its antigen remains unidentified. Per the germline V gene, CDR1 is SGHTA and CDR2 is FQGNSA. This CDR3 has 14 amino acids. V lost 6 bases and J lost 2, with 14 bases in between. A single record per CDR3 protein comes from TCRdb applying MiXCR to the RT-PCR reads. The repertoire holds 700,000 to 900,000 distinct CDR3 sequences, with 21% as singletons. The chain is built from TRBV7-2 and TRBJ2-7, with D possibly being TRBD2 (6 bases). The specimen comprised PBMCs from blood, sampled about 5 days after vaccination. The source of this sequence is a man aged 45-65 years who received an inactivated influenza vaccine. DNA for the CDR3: TGTGCCAGCAGGCCCGATCCGGGGGCCTACGAGCAGTACTTC. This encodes CASRPDPGAYEQYF. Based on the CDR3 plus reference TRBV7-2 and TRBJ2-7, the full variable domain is GAGVSQSPSNKVTEKGKDVELRCDPISGHTALYWYRQSLGQGLEFLIYFQGNSAPDKSGLPSDRFSAERTGGSVSTLTIQRTQQEDSAVYLCASRPDPGAYEQYFGPGTRLTVT.